This entry features one T cell receptor beta chain sequence. Its specificity is not known. This entry belongs to a study of CXCR3-negative and CXCR3-positive naive CD8 T cells. Overall study findings and caveats: For CXCR3-positive naive cells, TRB CDR3s were more hydrophobic than those of CXCR3-negative naive cells.

UMI-labeled 5' RACE TRB cDNA libraries were prepared from the cells. TCRdb re-called the 5' RACE reads; one entry per CDR3 protein, DNA not given. The listing contains approximately 100,000 distinct CDR3 sequences. The CDR3 is 12 amino acids. Germline CDR1 and CDR2: SEHNR and FQNEAQ (reference sequence). Sequencing used naive CXCR3+ CD8+ T cells from blood. The sample's subset: CD45RO-CCR7+CD27+CD95- naive CD8+ T cells expressing CXCR3 (TNR3+). The clonotype was recovered from a human donor in good health. Some clones in this sample may be carry-over from other donors' samples. This chain connects TRBV7-9 to TRBJ2-7. This chain's CDR3 is CASSLEGNEQYF.